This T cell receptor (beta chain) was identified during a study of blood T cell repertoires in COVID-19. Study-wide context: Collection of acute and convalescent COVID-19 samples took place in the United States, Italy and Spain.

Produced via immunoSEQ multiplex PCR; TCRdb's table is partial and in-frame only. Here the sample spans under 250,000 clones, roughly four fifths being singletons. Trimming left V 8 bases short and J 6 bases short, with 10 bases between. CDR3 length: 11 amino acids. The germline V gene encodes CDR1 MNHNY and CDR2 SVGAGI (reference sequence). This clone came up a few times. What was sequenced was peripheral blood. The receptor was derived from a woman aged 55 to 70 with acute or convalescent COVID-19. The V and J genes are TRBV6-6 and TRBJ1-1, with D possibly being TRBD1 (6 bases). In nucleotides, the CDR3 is TGTGCCAGCGGTCGACAGGCTGAAGCTTTCTTT. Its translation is CASGRQAEAFF.